Detailed here is one T cell receptor (beta chain). This record comes from a study of blood T cell repertoires in COVID-19. This CDR3 region has 15 residues. Germline CDR1 reads SNHLY; CDR2 reads FYNNEI. V lost 8 bases to trimming and J lost 4 bases, with 15 bases between them. Clones were read by immunoSEQ multiplex PCR, and TCRdb kept only the in-frame ones, dropping some. This table has approximately 300,000 clones, around 90% appearing once. Specimen: peripheral blood. This clonotype was obtained from a man aged 50 to 60 with active or convalescent COVID-19. The chain is built from TRBV2 and TRBJ2-6, with D perhaps matching TRBD1 (6 bases). For the CDR3, the DNA is TGTGCCAGCGGGGAACAGGGATCCGGGGCCAACGTCCTGACTTTC. It specifies CASGEQGSGANVLTF.